These T cell receptor beta chains were read from a single sample in a study of cytomegalovirus exposure and HLA in healthy donors. Sequenced by immunoSEQ multiplex PCR; TCRdb stores in-frame clones only, minus some. The data hold under 140,000 clones, with about four fifths observed a single time. Sequenced sample: PBMCs. The receptors were sampled from a woman in her fifties or sixties in good health and CMV-seropositive. The CDR3 runs from the conserved cysteine through the conserved F or W. The D gene is left open where the match is weak. Only some rows state a clone size, as once, few, many or a class for expanded clones.

v_gene	j_gene	abundance	d_gene	CDR3nt	CDR3aa
TRBV12-5	TRBJ2-4	few	-	TGTGCTAGTGGTTCCACAGCTTTAGTAGCCAAAAACATTCAGTACTTC	CASGSTALVAKNIQYF
TRBV7-3	TRBJ2-2	once	-	TGTGCCAGCAGCTTAATGGAAGGGAGGCACACCGGGGAGCTGTTTTTT	CASSLMEGRHTGELFF
TRBV19	TRBJ1-2	-	-	TGTGCCAGTAGTATGGTAGCAGTACCTGGCTACACCTTC	CASSMVAVPGYTF
TRBV28	TRBJ1-1	-	TRBD1	TGTGCCACCCGGAACGGTGGACAGGGGCCGAGGGGGGTTGAAGCTTTCTTT	CATRNGGQGPRGVEAFF
TRBV6-5	TRBJ1-2	-	-	TGTGCCAGCAGTTATTCTCTTGACTATGGCTACACCTTC	CASSYSLDYGYTF
TRBV5-1	TRBJ1-1	-	-	TGCGCCAGCAGCTTATCCGAGCAGGGTTTGACTGAAGCTTTCTTT	CASSLSEQGLTEAFF
TRBV25-1	TRBJ1-6	few	-	TGTGCCAGCAACCACTACGACGGACTGAGCTATAATTCACCCCTCCACTTT	CASNHYDGLSYNSPLHF
TRBV4-1	TRBJ2-1	few	TRBD2	TGCGCCAGCAGCCAAGGACTAGCGGTATACAATGAGCAGTTCTTC	CASSQGLAVYNEQFF
TRBV7-9	TRBJ1-2	-	TRBD1	TGTTCCAGCAGCTTGGACAGGGGTGGCTACACCTTC	CSSSLDRGGYTF
TRBV5-8	TRBJ2-7	-	-	TGTGCCAGCAGCCCGACCTTAGCGGCGGCCTCGGGGGAGCAGTACTTC	CASSPTLAAASGEQYF
TRBV5-6	TRBJ1-2	few	TRBD1	TGTGCCAGCAGACACGGACAGGGGATGAACTATGGCTACACCTTC	CASRHGQGMNYGYTF
TRBV18	TRBJ1-2	-	-	TGTGCCAGCTCACCCTCGGAGGGTGGCTACACCTTC	CASSPSEGGYTF
TRBV10-3	TRBJ1-2	-	-	TGTGCCATCGGGAACAGGGAATTGGACTATGGCTACACCTTC	CAIGNRELDYGYTF
TRBV28	TRBJ2-1	-	-	TGTGCCAGCAGTCTCAGGTCCAATGAGCAGTTCTTC	CASSLRSNEQFF
TRBV28	TRBJ2-1	-	-	TGTGCCAGCAGTTCGAGCTCCTACAATGAGCAGTTCTTC	CASSSSSYNEQFF
TRBV4-1	TRBJ2-7	-	TRBD2	TGCGCCAGCAGCCAAGTGCTCGGGGGAGGGTACGAGCAGTACTTC	CASSQVLGGGYEQYF
TRBV2	TRBJ2-2	-	TRBD1	TGTGCCAGCAGTCCAGAGACAGGGGCGCTCGCCGGGGAGCTGTTTTTT	CASSPETGALAGELFF
TRBV5-4	TRBJ2-7	-	-	TGTGCCAGCAGCTCAGGATTAGGCTCCTACGAGCAGTACTTC	CASSSGLGSYEQYF
TRBV7-9	TRBJ1-2	-	-	TGTGCCAGCAGCTTAGCGTTCGGGGATTCCTACACCTTC	CASSLAFGDSYTF
TRBV15	TRBJ2-2	-	-	TGTGCCACCAGTGAAGGGGCGGTCGGGGAGCTGTTTTTT	CATSEGAVGELFF
TRBV2	TRBJ2-7	-	-	TGTGCCAGCAGTGAAGCGCGGGACCCAGTCTACTACGAGCAGTACTTC	CASSEARDPVYYEQYF
TRBV7-9	TRBJ2-7	once	TRBD2	TGTGCCAGCTCGGAGCGGGAGAGCTCCTACGAGCAGTACTTC	CASSERESSYEQYF
TRBV5-1	TRBJ2-7	-	-	TGCGCCAGCAGCGCGACAGGACCCTACGAGCAGTACTTC	CASSATGPYEQYF
TRBV7-6	TRBJ2-7	-	TRBD1	TGTGCCAGCAGCTTTGGACAGGGAGACTACGAGCAGTACTTC	CASSFGQGDYEQYF
TRBV27	TRBJ1-2	-	TRBD1	TGTGCCAGCAGTCCAGAGGGACAGGGGGCGGAAGGCTACACCTTC	CASSPEGQGAEGYTF
TRBV6-1	TRBJ2-1	few	TRBD2	TGTGCCAGCAGTGACAAACTAGCGCAATACAATGAGCAGTTCTTC	CASSDKLAQYNEQFF
TRBV19	TRBJ2-5	-	TRBD2	TGTGCCAGCAGGACTAGCGGGAGAGGGGTGACCCAGTACTTC	CASRTSGRGVTQYF
TRBV4-1	TRBJ1-5	-	-	TGCGCCAGCAGCCCCACCTCAGGGGTTCCTCGCCATTTT	CASSPTSGVPRHF
TRBV28	TRBJ1-4	few	-	TGTGCCAGCAGCTCTCCGGGGGGAGACCTTTCCGGAAAACTGTTTTTT	CASSSPGGDLSGKLFF
TRBV4-2	TRBJ1-1	-	-	TGTGCCAGCAGCCAATCGGGGATTCCTGAAGCTTTCTTT	CASSQSGIPEAFF
TRBV11-2	TRBJ2-1	-	-	TGTGCCAGCAGCTCGAACCCGGACTTCTACAATGAGCAGTTCTTC	CASSSNPDFYNEQFF
TRBV14	TRBJ2-1	-	TRBD2	TGTGCCAGCAGCCGAGCGGGAGGGAGCTCCTACAATGAGCAGTTCTTC	CASSRAGGSSYNEQFF
TRBV19	TRBJ1-1	-	-	TGTGCCAGTAGTATCCTGGGCGACACTGAAGCTTTCTTT	CASSILGDTEAFF
TRBV28	TRBJ2-7	-	TRBD2	TGTGCCAGCAGTTTTGCGGGAGGCCTTTACGAGCAGTACTTC	CASSFAGGLYEQYF
TRBV15	TRBJ1-2	-	-	TGTGCCACCAGCGTCCCCAGGAGGGACTTCGATGGCTACACCTTC	CATSVPRRDFDGYTF
TRBV5-1	TRBJ1-5	-	TRBD1	TGCGCCAGCAGCCTCGGACAGGACAATCAGCCCCAGCATTTT	CASSLGQDNQPQHF
TRBV6-1	TRBJ1-1	few	TRBD1	TGTGCCAGCGGATACAGGGGTAACACTGAAGCTTTCTTT	CASGYRGNTEAFF
TRBV5-4	TRBJ2-1	few	TRBD2	TGTGCCAGCAGCCCGGTAGCGGGTTTCTACAATGAGCAGTTCTTC	CASSPVAGFYNEQFF
TRBV4-1	TRBJ2-7	-	TRBD2	TGCGCCAGCAGCCAAGAGGGTACTAGCGACTCCTACGAGCAGTACTTC	CASSQEGTSDSYEQYF
TRBV9	TRBJ2-3	once	-	TGTGCCAGCAGCGTAGCTTCCCCAGATACGCAGTATTTT	CASSVASPDTQYF
TRBV4-2	TRBJ1-2	-	-	TGTGCCAGCAGCCGGCCCGCGGAAATGGATGGCTACACCTTC	CASSRPAEMDGYTF
TRBV4-1	TRBJ2-7	-	-	TGCGCCAGCAGCCAAGACCGGGTGTCGGGAGAATACTCCTACGAGCAGTACTTC	CASSQDRVSGEYSYEQYF
TRBV9	TRBJ2-1	-	-	TGTGCCAGCAGCGTAGATGCGGGACCCTACAATGAGCAGTTCTTC	CASSVDAGPYNEQFF
TRBV11-3	TRBJ2-1	-	-	TGTGCCAGCAGCTTATCGGCTAGCGAACCTTACAATGAGCAGTTCTTC	CASSLSASEPYNEQFF
TRBV28	TRBJ1-2	-	TRBD1	TGTGCCAGCAGTTGGCCGACAGGGTTCGGGCTTGGCTACACCTTC	CASSWPTGFGLGYTF
TRBV7-8	TRBJ2-1	once	-	TGTGCCAGCAGTCTTTTTGGGAGGAGCTCCTACAATGAGCAGTTCTTC	CASSLFGRSSYNEQFF